Listed below are T cell receptor beta chains from one sample, sequenced in a study of CXCR3-negative and CXCR3-positive naive CD8 T cells. TCRdb reprocessed the 5' RACE reads, with one entry per CDR3 protein and no DNA. Recorded here are 90,000 to 95,000 distinct CDR3 sequences; the top ten clones represent roughly 1.8%. Sequenced sample: naive CXCR3- CD8+ T cells from blood. The receptor source for this set is a human donor in good health. Some clones in this sample may be carry-over from other donors' samples. Both conserved end residues are part of each CDR3.

j_call,v_call,cdr3_aa
TRBJ1-1,TRBV12-3/TRBV12-4,CASSLGTGAHEAFF
TRBJ2-5,TRBV7-9,CASSHQGETQYF
TRBJ2-1,TRBV12-3/TRBV12-4,CASSLGTGQDEQFF
TRBJ2-5,TRBV7-9,CASSLNSHTETQYF
TRBJ2-1,TRBV27,CASSSSTYNEQFF
TRBJ2-5,TRBV7-2,CASSPGNEETQYF
TRBJ2-7,TRBV7-2,CASSHTGGATYEQYF
TRBJ2-5,TRBV4-3,CASSQSAGASGGQETQYF
TRBJ1-1,TRBV20-1,CSLKRVADTEAFF
TRBJ2-7,TRBV7-9,CASSPRDYPQEQYF
TRBJ2-7,TRBV15,CATSSKGGRSYEQYF
TRBJ2-3,TRBV10-3,CAISESISLKSTDTQYF
TRBJ2-5,TRBV5-5,CASSHDREETQYF
TRBJ1-2,TRBV4-3,CASSPAGSHYGYTF
TRBJ2-7,TRBV6-2/TRBV6-3,CASSYAGTSYEQYF
TRBJ2-7,TRBV29-1,CSVRLAGGYEQYF
TRBJ2-1,TRBV20-1,CSARVGGEQFF